A single sample gave rise to the 11 T cell receptor beta chains below, sequenced in a study of cytomegalovirus exposure and HLA in healthy donors. The study ran its PCR with 60 Vbeta and 13 Jbeta primers. Assay: immunoSEQ multiplex PCR; the TCRdb copy retains only in-frame clones and omits some. In the table there are around 120,000 clones, 70% to 85% of which are singletons. Input material: PBMCs. The receptors here all came from a man between 18 and 29 years old in good health and CMV-seronegative.

The V and J genes are TRBV7-2 and TRBJ1-4; D is perhaps TRBD1 (5 bases). The germline V gene encodes CDR1 SGHTA and CDR2 FQGNSA. The CDR3 loop spans 15 amino acids. The ends were cut back, 2 bases at V and 8 bases at J, with 15 bases in the middle. CDR3 nucleotides: TGTGCCAGCAGCTTAAAGGCGGGACCTGGAGAAAAACTGTTTTTT. It specifies CASSLKAGPGEKLFF.

The chain is built from TRBV27 and TRBJ1-1; 7 nucleotides match TRBD1. This CDR3 has 16 amino acids. Unmatched junction bases numbered 7, after V lost 3 bases and J lost 0 bases. Germline V gives CDR1 MNHEY, CDR2 SMNVEV (reference sequence). CDR3 nucleotide sequence: TGTGCCAGCAGTTTCCGGGACAGAGGAATGAACACTGAAGCTTTCTTT. Translated: CASSFRDRGMNTEAFF.

Note on this clone: The sample contains more than one DNA sequence encoding this CDR3. CDR3 sequence reads: CASSHRTGRGNQPQHF. In DNA, the CDR3 is TGTGCCAGCAGCCACCGGACAGGGAGGGGGAATCAGCCCCAGCATTTT. This sequence joins TRBV5-8 and TRBJ1-5; 8 nucleotides align to TRBD1. This CDR3 has 16 amino acids. The V gene end was trimmed by 4 bases and the J gene end by 4 bases; junction bases not matched to a gene: 10. CDR1 and CDR2 from the germline V gene are SGHTS and YDEGEE.

As for this clone: In the same sample, other DNA sequences code for this CDR3. The V call is TRBV9, the J call TRBJ1-1, with D uncertain. The CDR3 runs to 14 residues. V gave up 0 bases and J gave up 1 base, with 7 bases separating them. Germline CDR1 is SGDLS and CDR2 is YYNGEE. The CDR3 bases are TGTGCCAGCAGCGTAGCCTCGGGGAACACTGAAGCTTTCTTT. This codes for CASSVASGNTEAFF.

Written as DNA, the CDR3 is TGTGCCAGCTCACCCTTTGAGGACAGGGAAAAAAACATTCAGTACTTC. Translation: CASSPFEDREKNIQYF. V usage is TRBV18 and J usage is TRBJ2-4, with 8 bases identical to TRBD1. Trimming at V came to 3 bases and at J to 4 bases, leaving 8 bases not matched to a gene. The CDR3 contains 16 residues. Germline V gene data show CDR1 as KGHSH and CDR2 as LQKENI.

V gene TRBV5-4 combines with J gene TRBJ1-2; D is undetermined. There are 15 residues in the CDR3. Germline V CDR1 and CDR2: SGHNT, YYREEE (reference sequence). Trimming left V 1 base short and J 5 bases short, with 15 bases between. The chain's CDR3 is CASSLSGSAAYGYTF. The CDR3 DNA reads as TGTGCCAGCAGCTTGTCTGGGAGTGCCGCTTATGGCTACACCTTC.

Only a few counts were recorded for this clone. The genes are TRBV7-9 and TRBJ1-2; 7 nucleotides line up with TRBD1. The V and J ends lost 1 base and 6 bases, in that order; junction bases with no gene match: 5. Germline V gene data show CDR1 as SEHNR and CDR2 as FQNEAQ (reference sequence). The CDR3 is made up of 14 amino acids. The CDR3 DNA sequence: TGTGCCAGCAGCTTAGAGGGGCAGGGGGATGGCTACACCTTC. Its translation is CASSLEGQGDGYTF.

This sequence joins TRBV7-3 and TRBJ2-1; 9 nucleotides align to TRBD2. The V segment lost 1 base and the J segment 3 bases; nucleotides outside the gene matches: 4. This CDR3 contains 16 residues. Germline V CDR1 and CDR2: SGHTA, FQGTGA. CDR3: CASSLMSSGDYNEQFF. CDR3 DNA sequence: TGTGCCAGCAGCTTAATGTCTAGCGGGGACTACAATGAGCAGTTCTTC.

This chain links TRBV4-2 with TRBJ2-1, with D possibly TRBD2 on 5 matching bases. CDR1 is LGHNA, CDR2 YNFKEQ, per germline. Trimming cost V 0 bases and J 7 bases, with 16 bases left between them. The CDR3 has 16 amino acids. CDR3 bases: TGTGCCAGCAGCCAAGAAGGAGACTCCCGGGATAATGAGCAGTTCTTC. Translation gives CASSQEGDSRDNEQFF.

This clone was observed a few times. The V gene is TRBV7-8, the J gene TRBJ1-2; D gene ambiguous. CDR3 size: 13 residues. From germline, CDR1 is SGHVS and CDR2 FQNEAQ. V was trimmed by 5 bases and J by 2 bases, leaving 9 bases between them. The chain's CDR3 is CASSPSVNYGYTF. The CDR3 region has the DNA TGTGCCAGCAGCCCTAGCGTAAACTATGGCTACACCTTC.

The chain uses TRBV19 and TRBJ1-1; D may be TRBD1 (5 bases). Trimming cost V 6 bases and J 7 bases, with 15 bases left between them. This CDR3 has 13 amino acids. The germline gives CDR1 LNHDA, CDR2 SQIVND (reference sequence). DNA for the CDR3: TGTGCCAGTAGGTTGGGGGGGATGAATGAAGCTTTCTTT. The encoded protein is CASRLGGMNEAFF.